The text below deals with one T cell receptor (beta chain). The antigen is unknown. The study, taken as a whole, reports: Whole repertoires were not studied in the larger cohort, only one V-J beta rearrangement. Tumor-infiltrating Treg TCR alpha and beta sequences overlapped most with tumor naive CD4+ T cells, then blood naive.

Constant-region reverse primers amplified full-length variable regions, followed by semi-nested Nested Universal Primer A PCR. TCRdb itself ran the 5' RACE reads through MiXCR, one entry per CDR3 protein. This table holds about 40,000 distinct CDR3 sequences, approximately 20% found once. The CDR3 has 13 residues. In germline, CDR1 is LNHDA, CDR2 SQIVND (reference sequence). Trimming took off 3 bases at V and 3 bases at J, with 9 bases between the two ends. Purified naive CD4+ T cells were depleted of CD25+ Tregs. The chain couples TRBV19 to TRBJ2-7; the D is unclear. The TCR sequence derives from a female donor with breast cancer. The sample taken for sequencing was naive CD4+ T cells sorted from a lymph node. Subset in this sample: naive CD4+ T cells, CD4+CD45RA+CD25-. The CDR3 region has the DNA TGTGCCAGTAGTATCGGCAGTAACTACGAGCAGTACTTC. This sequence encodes CASSIGSNYEQYF.